The sequence of this T cell receptor beta chain was determined in a study of beta chain features in type 1 diabetes. Overall study results and limits: There was a moderate but significant shortening of TCRB CDR3s in all four CD4+ subsets of Type 1 diabetes patients. Fewer junction insertions and more nucleotide deletions appeared in type 1 diabetes patients. The naive, central memory and Treg TCRB repertoires of patients appeared to be more similar to one another than those of healthy donors.

The CDR3 runs to 15 residues. In germline, CDR1 is SGHAT, CDR2 FQNNGV. V shed 5 bases and J shed 1 base, with 14 bases lying between them. Sequenced material consisted of expressed TCRB transcripts (all of the isolated RNA was reverse transcribed). Some 3.3 million reads per sample on average were obtained from naive, central memory and regulatory T cell samples. Clones were read by immunoSEQ multiplex PCR, and TCRdb kept only the in-frame ones, dropping some. Seen here are a few hundred thousand clones, 20% to 25% observed once, and the top ten hold over 0.01%. Concerning this clone: The target antigen is unknown.

This chain uses TRBV11-2 with TRBJ1-1; a weak D match, TRBD1 (6 bases). Specimen: naive CD4+ T cells from blood. This receptor was taken from a woman under 40 with type 1 diabetes. The CDR3 coding sequence is TGTGCCAGCAGCAAAACAGGGTGGGGGAACACTGAAGCTTTCTTT. This encodes CASSKTGWGNTEAFF.